This entry is about one TCR beta chain. This clonotype has a handful of counts. No cognate antigen has been identified for it. No base qualities exist here, and no much larger clone lies one base off it. V is reduced by 4 bases and J by 3 bases, leaving a spacing of 10 bases between them. The CDR3 spans 13 residues, from the cysteine through the phenylalanine. CDR3 DNA only is kept here, 39 bases in frame from base 1. Libraries were constructed by 5' RACE. The data were produced on an Illumina HiSeq 2500. The second PCR ran for about 7 to 11 cycles and used a J-beta primer mix along with a sample-barcoded 5' primer. A template-switch 5' adaptor carrying 12 random nucleotides introduced a unique molecular identifier onto each TCR beta cDNA molecule. At least 3 million CDR3-containing paired-end reads were obtained from each sample. The Mint cDNA synthesis kit, primed by a TRBC-specific oligonucleotide, was used to synthesize first-strand cDNA from all RNA. Following uracil-DNA glycosylase treatment, a first 18-cycle PCR with universal primers M1SS and BC2_uni_R was performed on all cDNA. As for the original processing: Each sample was normalized by randomly selecting 1 million high-quality reads, each carrying a distinct molecular identifier. Instead of being binned into consensus sequences, reads with shared molecular identifiers were discarded. CDR3 identification, clonotype clustering and error correction used MiTCR with a Q25 quality threshold and the strictest error-elimination algorithm. A nonparametric unseen species model with Euler transformation was used to estimate a lower bound on total TCR beta diversity. Clones were called with MiXCR by TCRdb after fastp trimmed the public reads at Q25, and only in-frame beta chains were retained. CDR3 protein sequences are deduplicated, and each keeps its most common genes and DNA. The V and J calls and clone size come from TCRdb's table, not from the authors' own analysis. The sample data list 1.5 million to 2 million distinct CDR3 sequences, and around 50% of these were observed just once. The ten largest clones represent approximately 2.1% of the sample.

This entry belongs to a study of blood T cells in healthy people across ages (dated by TCRdb to 2014 to 2015). With regard to the full study: Template switching captured roughly one uniquely barcoded TCR beta cDNA molecule per two T cells in model experiments. Age-related changes in TCR beta repertoire diversity were measured in the study by deep sequencing normalized with unique cDNA molecular identifiers. The donors were split into four age groups: young (average 16 years), middle-aged (39), aged (more than 60) and long-lived (more than 80). Donors of different ages were randomly distributed across sequencing lanes to avoid experimental bias. Two additional independent replicas of 1 million unique cDNA reads from the same blood draw were analyzed for two donors (one aged 18 to 29 and one aged 80 or older).

On the study overall, not on this receptor specifically: Compared with the aged group, the long-lived group had more naive CD4+ T cells, fewer expanded clones and increased TCR diversity, suggesting age selection. As age increased, observed TCR beta diversity per million T cells dropped in a roughly linear way, and a significant reduction was already evident by age 40. Estimates of total diversity from one million sequenced T cells were regarded as lower bounds and underestimates. Bulk unsorted PBMC profiling prevented conclusive comparison of naive and antigen-experienced compartments. A strong correlation was found between observed TCR beta diversity and the percentage of naive T cells measured by flow cytometry. Donor CMV infection status was unknown, potentially confounding age-related changes in expanded clonotypes.

The roughly 42 donors, aged about 6 to 100 years, were systemically healthy Caucasian individuals from Russia. Each donor gave 8 to 10 milliliters of peripheral blood, drawn into EDTA-treated Vacutainer tubes. Ficoll-Paque density-gradient centrifugation was used to isolate PBMCs, with at least 6 million per sample. Trizol reagent was used to extract total RNA from PBMCs, with at least 5.5 micrograms per sample. For every donor, an aliquot of PBMCs went through flow cytometry to measure the percentages of naive CD45RAhigh/CD27high T cells. This receptor was identified in a woman in her 40s in good health. The sequenced material came from blood. The rearranged segments are TRBV6-7 and TRBJ2-7; perhaps TRBD2 is the D gene, with 5 bases matching. TRBV6-7 is given ORF status, its function remaining uncertain. The CDR3 protein sequence reads: CASSSNGDYEQYF. Read as DNA, the sequence is TGTGCCAGCAGTTCGAACGGGGACTACGAGCAGTACTTC.